This is a list of T cell receptor beta chains from one sample in a study of blood T cell repertoires in COVID-19. The method was immunoSEQ multiplex PCR; TCRdb's version includes in-frame clones alone and lacks a portion of them. The sample gives around 130,000 clones, approximately 71% of which show up once; over 6.5% is in the top ten. The source material was peripheral blood. The receptors originated from a human donor in a cohort sampled during active COVID-19. Both conserved end residues are part of each CDR3. The D gene is left open where the match is weak. Clone size is stated in some rows and not others, as once, few, many or a class when expanded.

size: .
V: TRBV28
D: TRBD2
J: TRBJ2-7
DNA: TGTGCCAGCAGTGGGACTAGCGGGTTTATCTACGAGCAGTACTTC
CDR3: CASSGTSGFIYEQYF

size: .
V: TRBV10-3
D: .
J: TRBJ1-2
DNA: TGTGCCATCAGTGAGTACGGGGATGGCTACACCTTC
CDR3: CAISEYGDGYTF

size: .
V: TRBV7-9
D: .
J: TRBJ1-2
DNA: TGTGCCAGCAGCCTCGGCCCAGCGCGTGGCTACACCTTC
CDR3: CASSLGPARGYTF

size: .
V: TRBV30
D: .
J: TRBJ1-4
DNA: TGTGCCTGGATGCCTTCCCGCGATGAAAAACTGTTTTTT
CDR3: CAWMPSRDEKLFF

size: .
V: TRBV6-5
D: TRBD1
J: TRBJ2-7
DNA: TGTGCCAGCAGCGCGGACAGGGATGACGAGCAGTACTTC
CDR3: CASSADRDDEQYF

size: .
V: TRBV6-5
D: .
J: TRBJ2-7
DNA: TGTGCCAGCAGTTACACGGTTACCTACTACGAGCAGTACTTC
CDR3: CASSYTVTYYEQYF

size: .
V: TRBV15
D: TRBD1
J: TRBJ1-2
DNA: TGTGCCACCGGTTCAGGGGGCCACTATGGCTACACCTTC
CDR3: CATGSGGHYGYTF

size: .
V: TRBV11-3
D: TRBD1
J: TRBJ2-7
DNA: TGTGCCAGCAGCTTAGATCAGGGCCGACAGGGGGCAGAGTACGAGCAGTACTTC
CDR3: CASSLDQGRQGAEYEQYF

size: few
V: TRBV4-1
D: TRBD1
J: TRBJ1-4
DNA: TGCGCCAGCAGCCAAGGCAGCCAGGGGGTAAGGGAAAAACTGTTTTTT
CDR3: CASSQGSQGVREKLFF

size: .
V: TRBV19
D: .
J: TRBJ1-5
DNA: TGTGCCAGTAGTATAAGGGGGTCGGTGCGAGGCAATCAGCCCCAGCATTTT
CDR3: CASSIRGSVRGNQPQHF

size: .
V: TRBV4-2
D: TRBD2
J: TRBJ2-3
DNA: TGTGCCAGCAGCCAAGTGAATCTAGCGGGAGGGCCAGCAGATACGCAGTATTTT
CDR3: CASSQVNLAGGPADTQYF

size: .
V: TRBV6-5
D: TRBD2
J: TRBJ2-1
DNA: TGTGCCAGCAGAGCGGGAATCTACAATGAGCAGTTCTTC
CDR3: CASRAGIYNEQFF

size: .
V: TRBV5-6
D: TRBD1
J: TRBJ1-6
DNA: TGTGCCAGCAGCTTGGCAAAGGGGACAGGATTTTCACCCCTCCACTTT
CDR3: CASSLAKGTGFSPLHF

size: few
V: TRBV28
D: .
J: TRBJ1-1
DNA: TGTGCCAGCAGTTTAGAGGCCACTGAAGCTTTCTTT
CDR3: CASSLEATEAFF

size: .
V: TRBV6-6
D: TRBD1
J: TRBJ1-1
DNA: TGTGCCAGCACCGGACAGGGGGGAATGACTGAAGCTTTCTTT
CDR3: CASTGQGGMTEAFF

size: .
V: TRBV7-9
D: .
J: TRBJ1-2
DNA: TGTGCCAGCAGCTTAGGAGCCAGGGGCTACACCTTC
CDR3: CASSLGARGYTF

size: .
V: TRBV27
D: TRBD1
J: TRBJ2-7
DNA: TGTGCCAGCAGTATTGGACAGGGGCTTTACTACGAGCAGTACTTC
CDR3: CASSIGQGLYYEQYF

size: .
V: TRBV2
D: .
J: TRBJ2-7
DNA: TGTGCCACCACCGATACAGGGTTCTTCTACGAGCAGTACTTC
CDR3: CATTDTGFFYEQYF

size: .
V: TRBV5-1
D: TRBD2
J: TRBJ2-7
DNA: TGCGCCAGCAGCTTGGCCCGGAGAGGGCTAGCGGGAGCAGGGAGGGGCTACGAGCAGTACTTC
CDR3: CASSLARRGLAGAGRGYEQYF

size: .
V: TRBV9
D: .
J: TRBJ2-7
DNA: TGTGCCAGCAGCGGACAGATGGTAGACGAGCAGTACTTC
CDR3: CASSGQMVDEQYF

size: .
V: TRBV7-9
D: TRBD1
J: TRBJ1-1
DNA: TGTGCCAGCAGCTTCACAGGGGGCAGCACTGAAGCTTTCTTT
CDR3: CASSFTGGSTEAFF

size: once
V: TRBV9
D: TRBD2
J: TRBJ2-6
DNA: TGTGCCAGCAGCGTAGAGCTAGCGGGGTTTACTGGGGCCAACGTCCTGACTTTC
CDR3: CASSVELAGFTGANVLTF

size: .
V: TRBV24-1
D: TRBD1
J: TRBJ1-6
DNA: TGTGCCACCAGTGATTTGCTCCACAGGGGGCGGGAATGGAATTCACCCCTCCACTTT
CDR3: CATSDLLHRGREWNSPLHF

size: .
V: TRBV5-1
D: .
J: TRBJ2-7
DNA: TGCGCCAGCAGCTTAATGGCCGAGGGTATTGACGGCCTATACGAGCAGTACTTC
CDR3: CASSLMAEGIDGLYEQYF

size: .
V: TRBV10-3
D: .
J: TRBJ1-1
DNA: TGTGCCATCAGTGAGCAGTCAGGGGAAGATCGGGGCACTGAAGCTTTCTTT
CDR3: CAISEQSGEDRGTEAFF

size: .
V: TRBV6-2/TRBV6-3
D: .
J: TRBJ1-1
DNA: TGTGCCAGCAGTTACTCGTGGCCAGACACTGAAGCTTTCTTT
CDR3: CASSYSWPDTEAFF

size: .
V: TRBV19
D: TRBD2
J: TRBJ2-7
DNA: TGTGCCAGTAGTATCACCACTACTAGCGGGACTTACCCAAAGCAGTACTTC
CDR3: CASSITTTSGTYPKQYF

size: .
V: TRBV2
D: .
J: TRBJ1-2
DNA: TGTGCCAGCAGTGAAGCGCTTCTGGGGGGGCACTATGGCTACACCTTC
CDR3: CASSEALLGGHYGYTF

size: .
V: TRBV21-1
D: .
J: TRBJ2-7
DNA: TGTGCCAGCAGCACACTCCCCTCGGTGGAGCGGGAGGGTTACGAGCAGTACTTC
CDR3: CASSTLPSVEREGYEQYF

size: .
V: TRBV7-9
D: TRBD2
J: TRBJ2-1
DNA: TGTGCCAGCAGCCCCGGACTAGCGGGGTGGTTCTTC
CDR3: CASSPGLAGWFF

size: once
V: TRBV2
D: .
J: TRBJ2-7
DNA: TGTGCCAGCAGGTACAGTTACGAGCAGTACTTC
CDR3: CASRYSYEQYF

size: .
V: TRBV19
D: .
J: TRBJ1-1
DNA: TGTGCCAGTACCCTCGGGGGGACTGAAGCTTTCTTT
CDR3: CASTLGGTEAFF

size: few
V: TRBV19
D: TRBD2
J: TRBJ2-2
DNA: TGTGCCAGTACCCCTAGCGGGGGGAACACCGGGGAGCTGTTTTTT
CDR3: CASTPSGGNTGELFF

size: .
V: TRBV6-5
D: .
J: TRBJ1-5
DNA: TGTGCTATTAGGGGGAGAAATCAGCCCCAGCATTTT
CDR3: CAIRGRNQPQHF

size: .
V: TRBV3-1/TRBV3-2
D: TRBD2
J: TRBJ2-7
DNA: TGTGCCAGCAGCCAATCCGGGGGTATCGGGGGGGCCCACGAGCAGTACTTC
CDR3: CASSQSGGIGGAHEQYF

size: .
V: TRBV6-5
D: TRBD1
J: TRBJ1-5
DNA: TGTGCCAGCAGGGGACAGGGGGCCGAGCAGCCCCAGCATTTT
CDR3: CASRGQGAEQPQHF

size: .
V: TRBV27
D: .
J: TRBJ1-6
DNA: TGTGCCAGCAGCTCTTGGGGGCCCTCCTATAATTCACCCCTCCACTTT
CDR3: CASSSWGPSYNSPLHF

size: .
V: TRBV5-1
D: TRBD1
J: TRBJ1-2
DNA: TGCGCCAGCAGCGCCCCTAAGACAGGGAAGGATGGCTACACCTTC
CDR3: CASSAPKTGKDGYTF

size: .
V: TRBV18
D: .
J: TRBJ1-2
DNA: TGTGCCAGCTCACCGCAACAGGGTAACCACTATGGCTACACCTTC
CDR3: CASSPQQGNHYGYTF

size: .
V: TRBV5-1
D: .
J: TRBJ1-1
DNA: TGCGCCAGCAGTTCCCCCCGACAGGAGATGAACACTGAAGCTTTCTTT
CDR3: CASSSPRQEMNTEAFF

size: .
V: TRBV7-9
D: TRBD1
J: TRBJ2-7
DNA: TGTGCCAGCAGTGCCGGGACAGGGAGATACGAGCAGTACTTC
CDR3: CASSAGTGRYEQYF

size: .
V: TRBV2
D: TRBD2
J: TRBJ2-7
DNA: TGTGCCAGCAGGCCCGGCGGGGGATTCTACGAGCAGTACTTC
CDR3: CASRPGGGFYEQYF

size: .
V: TRBV9
D: .
J: TRBJ1-6
DNA: TGTGCCAGCAGCGTAGGGTCATATTTGAACCTAGGTTCACCCCTCCACTTT
CDR3: CASSVGSYLNLGSPLHF

size: .
V: TRBV6-6
D: TRBD1
J: TRBJ1-6
DNA: TGTGCCAGCACCCAGACAGGGAATAATTCACCCCTCCACTTT
CDR3: CASTQTGNNSPLHF

size: .
V: TRBV28
D: TRBD2
J: TRBJ2-7
DNA: TGTGCCAGCAGCATATGGGGGGGCGAGCAGTACTTC
CDR3: CASSIWGGEQYF

size: .
V: TRBV6-6
D: .
J: TRBJ1-5
DNA: TGTGCCAGCAGTCCAAGAGTTGAGGCATTTGGAAGCAATCAGCCCCAGCATTTT
CDR3: CASSPRVEAFGSNQPQHF

size: .
V: TRBV7-9
D: TRBD1
J: TRBJ1-6
DNA: TGTGCCAGCAGCCCCCCGACAGGGATTTCTTCACCCCTCCACTTT
CDR3: CASSPPTGISSPLHF

size: .
V: TRBV7-6
D: TRBD1
J: TRBJ2-3
DNA: TGTGCCAGCAGCTTAGCGGGACAGGGTATCCCAGATACGCAGTATTTT
CDR3: CASSLAGQGIPDTQYF

size: .
V: TRBV28
D: .
J: TRBJ2-7
DNA: TGTGCCAGCAGTCCCCCCCTAACCCTAGGGGTCCGCTACGAGCAGTACTTC
CDR3: CASSPPLTLGVRYEQYF

size: .
V: TRBV20-1
D: .
J: TRBJ2-1
DNA: TGCAGTGCTAGTGATTACGGGGGGCCAAATGAGCAGTTCTTC
CDR3: CSASDYGGPNEQFF

size: .
V: TRBV7-9
D: .
J: TRBJ1-5
DNA: TGTGCCAGCAGCTTTTCGGGCAATCAGCCCCAGCATTTT
CDR3: CASSFSGNQPQHF

size: few
V: TRBV11-2
D: .
J: TRBJ1-6
DNA: TGTGCCAGCAGCTTAGGGACAAAGGGTTCACCCCTCCACTTT
CDR3: CASSLGTKGSPLHF

size: .
V: TRBV5-1
D: .
J: TRBJ2-1
DNA: TGCGCCAGCAGCGTAACAGACCGAACCTACAATGAGCAGTTCTTC
CDR3: CASSVTDRTYNEQFF

size: once
V: TRBV12-3/TRBV12-4
D: .
J: TRBJ2-7
DNA: TGTGCCAGCAGTTCCCCGGGGAGCTACGAGCAGTACTTC
CDR3: CASSSPGSYEQYF

size: .
V: TRBV28
D: TRBD1
J: TRBJ2-7
DNA: TGTGCCAGCAGTTTAGAGCCGGGACAGTCCTACGAGCAGTACTTC
CDR3: CASSLEPGQSYEQYF

size: .
V: TRBV18
D: .
J: TRBJ2-6
DNA: TGTGCCAGCTCACCCAGTCACTCTGGGGCCAACGTCCTGACTTTC
CDR3: CASSPSHSGANVLTF

size: .
V: TRBV6-5
D: .
J: TRBJ2-7
DNA: TGTGCCAGCAGTTCAATCTACGAGCAGTACTTC
CDR3: CASSSIYEQYF

size: few
V: TRBV5-4
D: .
J: TRBJ2-7
DNA: TGTGCCAGCAGCTTTGGGTCAGGGAACGCCTACGAGCAGTACTTC
CDR3: CASSFGSGNAYEQYF

size: .
V: TRBV9
D: TRBD1
J: TRBJ1-2
DNA: TGTGCCAGCAGCGTAGACTGGCAGGGGGACGCTGGCTACACCTTC
CDR3: CASSVDWQGDAGYTF